This T cell receptor (beta chain) was recorded in a study of T-cell memory formation after mild COVID-19. In the study overall: TCR clusters were mostly donor specific.

On this clonotype itself: No antigen is known for it.

Study-level results: A balance of CD4 and CD8 characterized clones contracting day 15 to 85, whereas later expanders leaned CD4+.

One entry per CDR3 protein results from TCRdb running MiXCR on the 5' RACE reads. Counted here are about 560,000 distinct CDR3 sequences, 15% to 20% occurring once; the ten biggest clones make up less than 10%. The CDR3 contains 15 residues. V gave up 0 bases and J gave up 1 base, with 9 bases separating them. Germline V gene data show CDR1 as SGHRS and CDR2 as YFSETQ. The material sequenced was PBMCs or a T cell subset sorted from them (not recorded which). This receptor was taken from an adult woman who had mild COVID-19 (a few samples of this study predate the infection). Cell type and time point are not known. This chain joins TRBV5-1 and TRBJ2-3, with D perhaps assigned TRBD1 or TRBD2 (5 bases each). The CDR3 DNA reads TGCGCCAGCAGCTTGGTAGTGGGGGGCACAGATACGCAGTATTTT. It encodes CASSLVVGGTDTQYF.